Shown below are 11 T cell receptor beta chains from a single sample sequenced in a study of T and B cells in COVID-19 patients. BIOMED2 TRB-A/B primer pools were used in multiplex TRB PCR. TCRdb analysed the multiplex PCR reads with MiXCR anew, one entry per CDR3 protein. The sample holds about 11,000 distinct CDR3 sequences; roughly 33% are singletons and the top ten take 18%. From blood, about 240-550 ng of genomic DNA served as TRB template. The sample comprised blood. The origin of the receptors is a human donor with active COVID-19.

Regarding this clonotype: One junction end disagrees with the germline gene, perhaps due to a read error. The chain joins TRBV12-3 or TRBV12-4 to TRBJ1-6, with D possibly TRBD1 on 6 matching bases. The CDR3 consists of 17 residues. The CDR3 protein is CASRPGHGRSYNSPLHF. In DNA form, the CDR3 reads TGTGCCAGCAGGCCGGGACATGGTCGCTCCTATAATTCGCCCCTCCACTTT.

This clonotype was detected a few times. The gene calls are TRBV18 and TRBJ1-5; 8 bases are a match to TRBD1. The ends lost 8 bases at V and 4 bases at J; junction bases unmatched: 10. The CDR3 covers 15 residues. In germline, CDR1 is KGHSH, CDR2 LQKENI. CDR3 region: CASTRDRGLNQPQHF. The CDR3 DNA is TGTGCCAGCACAAGAGACAGGGGCTTGAATCAGCCCCAGCATTTT.

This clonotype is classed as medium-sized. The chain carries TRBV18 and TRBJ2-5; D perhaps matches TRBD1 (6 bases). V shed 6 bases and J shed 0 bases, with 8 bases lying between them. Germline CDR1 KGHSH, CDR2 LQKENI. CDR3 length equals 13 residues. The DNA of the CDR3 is TGTGCCAGCTCCAGGGACAACCAAGAGACCCAGTACTTC. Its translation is CASSRDNQETQYF.

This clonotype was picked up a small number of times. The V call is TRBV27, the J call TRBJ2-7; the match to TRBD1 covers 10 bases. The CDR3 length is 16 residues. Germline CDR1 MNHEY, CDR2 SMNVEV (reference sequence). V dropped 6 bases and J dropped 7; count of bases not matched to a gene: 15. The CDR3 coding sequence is TGTGCCAGCAGCCACACCGCAAGACAGGGGGCTTATGAGCAGTACTTC. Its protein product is CASSHTARQGAYEQYF.

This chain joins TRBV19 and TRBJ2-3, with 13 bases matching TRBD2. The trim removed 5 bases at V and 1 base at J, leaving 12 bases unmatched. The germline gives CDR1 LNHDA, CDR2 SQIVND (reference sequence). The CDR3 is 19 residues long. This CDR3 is CASSLGLAGAGGRTDTQYF. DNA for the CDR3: TGTGCCAGTAGTCTCGGACTAGCGGGGGCCGGAGGCCGCACAGATACGCAGTATTTT.

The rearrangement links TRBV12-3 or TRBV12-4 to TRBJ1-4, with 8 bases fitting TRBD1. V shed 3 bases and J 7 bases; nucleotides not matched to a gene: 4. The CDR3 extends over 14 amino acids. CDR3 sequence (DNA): TGTGCCAGCAGTTTCGACAGGGGAGGTGAAAAACTGTTTTTT. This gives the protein CASSFDRGGEKLFF.

CDR3 DNA sequence: TGCGCCAGCAGCTTGGTTTCTCACTACAATGAGCAGTTCTTC. Protein product: CASSLVSHYNEQFF. V is TRBV5-1 and J is TRBJ2-1; D not resolved. Germline-derived CDR1 and CDR2 are SGHRS and YFSETQ. The CDR3 runs 14 residues. Between the trimmed V and J ends, which lost 0 bases and 3 bases, there was a span of 7 bases.

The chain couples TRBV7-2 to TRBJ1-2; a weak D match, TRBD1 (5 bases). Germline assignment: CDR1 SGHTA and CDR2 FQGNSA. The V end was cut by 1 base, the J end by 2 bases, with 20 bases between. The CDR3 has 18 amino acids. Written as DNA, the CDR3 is TGTGCCAGCAGCTTAGTTGGTGGACGGGACGGTTCAAACTATGGCTACACCTTC. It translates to CASSLVGGRDGSNYGYTF.

In DNA, the CDR3 is TGTGCCAGCACAGGATCCATGAACACTGAAGCTTTCTTT. This gives the protein CASTGSMNTEAFF. The chain links TRBV6-1 to TRBJ1-1; the D is unclear. There are 13 residues in the CDR3. V was pared by 7 bases and J by 0 bases, with 9 bases between. Per the germline V gene, CDR1 is MNHNS and CDR2 is SASEGT.

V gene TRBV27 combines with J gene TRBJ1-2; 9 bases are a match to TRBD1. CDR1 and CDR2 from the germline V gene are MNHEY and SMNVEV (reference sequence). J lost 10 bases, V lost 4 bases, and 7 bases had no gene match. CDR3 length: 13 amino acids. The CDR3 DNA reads TGTGCCAGCAGTTCTCGACAGGGGGGGTTCTACACCTTC. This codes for CASSSRQGGFYTF.

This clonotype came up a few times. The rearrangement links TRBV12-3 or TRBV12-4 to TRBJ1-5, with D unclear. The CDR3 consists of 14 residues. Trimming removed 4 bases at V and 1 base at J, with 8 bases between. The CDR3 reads CASSSLLSNQPQHF. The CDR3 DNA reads TGTGCCAGCAGTTCCCTTTTGAGCAATCAGCCCCAGCATTTT.